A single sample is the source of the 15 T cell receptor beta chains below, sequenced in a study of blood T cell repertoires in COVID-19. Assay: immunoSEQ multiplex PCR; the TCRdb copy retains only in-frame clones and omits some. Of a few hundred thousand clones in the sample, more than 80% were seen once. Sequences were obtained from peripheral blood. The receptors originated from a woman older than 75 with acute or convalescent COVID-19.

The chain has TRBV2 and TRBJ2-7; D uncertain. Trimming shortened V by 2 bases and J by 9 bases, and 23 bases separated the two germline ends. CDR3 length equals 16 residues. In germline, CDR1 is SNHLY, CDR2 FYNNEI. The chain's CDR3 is CASSEIRLASESGQYF. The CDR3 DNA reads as TGTGCCAGCAGTGAAATCAGACTCGCGTCGGAGTCTGGGCAGTACTTC.

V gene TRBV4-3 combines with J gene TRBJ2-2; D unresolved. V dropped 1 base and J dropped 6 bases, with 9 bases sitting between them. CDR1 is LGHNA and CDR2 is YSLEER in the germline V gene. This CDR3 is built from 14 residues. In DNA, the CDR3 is TGCGCCAGCAGCCAAGCTCAGGATTCCGGGGAGCTGTTTTTT. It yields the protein CASSQAQDSGELFF.

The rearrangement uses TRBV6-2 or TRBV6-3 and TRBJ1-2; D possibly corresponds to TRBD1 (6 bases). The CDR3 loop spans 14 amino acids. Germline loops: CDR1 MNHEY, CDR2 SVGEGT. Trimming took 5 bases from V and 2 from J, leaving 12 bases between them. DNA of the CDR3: TGTGCCAGCAGTCTGGACAGAAACAACTATGGCTACACCTTC. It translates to CASSLDRNNYGYTF.

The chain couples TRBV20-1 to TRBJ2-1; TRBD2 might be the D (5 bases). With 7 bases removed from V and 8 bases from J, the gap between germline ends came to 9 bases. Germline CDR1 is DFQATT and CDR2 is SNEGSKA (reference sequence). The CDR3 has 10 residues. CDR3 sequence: CSVTTHEQFF. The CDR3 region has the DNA TGCAGTGTGACTACTCATGAGCAGTTCTTC.

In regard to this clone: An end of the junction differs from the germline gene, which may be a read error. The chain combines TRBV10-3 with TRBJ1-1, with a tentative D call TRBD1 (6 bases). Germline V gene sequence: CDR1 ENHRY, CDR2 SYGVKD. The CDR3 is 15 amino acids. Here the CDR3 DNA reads TGTGCCATCAGTGACGGCAGGGGAATGAAAACTGAAGCTTTCTTT. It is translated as CAISDGRGMKTEAFF.

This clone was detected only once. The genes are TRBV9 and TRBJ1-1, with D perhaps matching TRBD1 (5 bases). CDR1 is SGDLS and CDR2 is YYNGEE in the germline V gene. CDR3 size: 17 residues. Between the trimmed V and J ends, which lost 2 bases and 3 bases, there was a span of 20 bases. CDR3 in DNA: TGTGCCAGCAGCGTTGGGACTCAGGGTTGGGGAGACACTGAAGCTTTCTTT. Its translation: CASSVGTQGWGDTEAFF. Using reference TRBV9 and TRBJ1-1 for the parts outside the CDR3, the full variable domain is DSGVTQTPKHLITATGQRVTLRCSPRSGDLSVYWYQQSLDQGLQFLIQYYNGEERAKGNILERFSAQQFPDLHSELNLSSLELGDSALYFCASSVGTQGWGDTEAFFGQGTRLTVV.

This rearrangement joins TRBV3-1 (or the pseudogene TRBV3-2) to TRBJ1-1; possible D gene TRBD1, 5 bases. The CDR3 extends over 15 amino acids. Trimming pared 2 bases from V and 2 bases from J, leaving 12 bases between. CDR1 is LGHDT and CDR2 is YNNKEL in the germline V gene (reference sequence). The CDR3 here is CASSQLWGVNTEAFF. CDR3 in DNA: TGTGCCAGCAGCCAACTATGGGGGGTAAACACTGAAGCTTTCTTT.

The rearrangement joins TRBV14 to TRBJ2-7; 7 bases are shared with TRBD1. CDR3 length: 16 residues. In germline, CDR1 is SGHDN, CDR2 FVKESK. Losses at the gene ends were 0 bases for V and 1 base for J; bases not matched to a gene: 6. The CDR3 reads CASSQDLRTGSYEQYF. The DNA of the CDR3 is TGTGCCAGCAGCCAAGATCTTCGGACAGGTTCCTACGAGCAGTACTTC.

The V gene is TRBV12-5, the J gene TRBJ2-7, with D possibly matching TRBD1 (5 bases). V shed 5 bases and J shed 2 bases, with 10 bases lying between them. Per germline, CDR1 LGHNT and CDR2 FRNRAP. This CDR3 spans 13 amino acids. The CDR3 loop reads CASGQQGPYEQYF. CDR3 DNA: TGTGCTAGTGGTCAGCAGGGTCCCTACGAGCAGTACTTC.

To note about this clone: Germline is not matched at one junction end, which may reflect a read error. DNA for the CDR3: TGTGCCAGCAGCTTAATAGCGGGGGGGCCGTCTTTT. Protein sequence: CASSLIAGGPSF. The chain links TRBV7-2 to TRBJ2-2; TRBD2 matches 11 bases. This CDR3 contains 12 residues. Per germline, CDR1 SGHTA and CDR2 FQGNSA.

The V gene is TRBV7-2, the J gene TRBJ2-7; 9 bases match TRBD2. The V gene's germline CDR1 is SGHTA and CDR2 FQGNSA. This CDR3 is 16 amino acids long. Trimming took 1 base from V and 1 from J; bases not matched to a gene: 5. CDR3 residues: CASSLDLREGSYEQYF. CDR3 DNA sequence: TGTGCCAGCAGCTTAGATCTGCGGGAGGGGTCCTACGAGCAGTACTTC.

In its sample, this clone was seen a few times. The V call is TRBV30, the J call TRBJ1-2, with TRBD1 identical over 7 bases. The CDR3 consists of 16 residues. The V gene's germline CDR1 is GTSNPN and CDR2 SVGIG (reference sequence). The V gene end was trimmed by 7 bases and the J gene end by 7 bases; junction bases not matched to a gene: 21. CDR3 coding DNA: TGTGCCTCCAATGGGCAGGGGGGAGGTCCGTTTGGTGGCTACACCTTC. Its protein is CASNGQGGGPFGGYTF.

CDR3 bases: TGTGCCAGCAGTTCGGCGGCCTATGGCTACACCTTC. Its protein product is CASSSAAYGYTF. The chain links TRBV28 to TRBJ1-2, with unresolved D. Germline V gene sequence: CDR1 MDHEN, CDR2 SYDVKM. This CDR3 is 12 amino acids long. Trimming took 4 bases from V and 4 from J, leaving 7 bases between them.

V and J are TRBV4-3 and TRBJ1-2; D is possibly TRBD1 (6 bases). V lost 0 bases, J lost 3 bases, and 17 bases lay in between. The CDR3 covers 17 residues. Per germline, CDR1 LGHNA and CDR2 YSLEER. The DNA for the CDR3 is TGCGCCAGCAGCCAAGAGCCCCTACCGACAGGATACTATGGCTACACCTTC. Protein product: CASSQEPLPTGYYGYTF.

The CDR3 DNA sequence: TGTGCCTGGAGTAGGGAGGGCTATGGCTACACCTTC. This sequence encodes CAWSREGYGYTF. The chain has TRBV30 and TRBJ1-2; no clear D. Trimming pared 2 bases from V and 4 bases from J, leaving 8 bases between. Germline CDR1 GTSNPN, CDR2 SVGIG (reference sequence). CDR3 size: 12 residues.